This record covers a single T cell receptor beta chain. The protocol was immunoSEQ multiplex PCR, while the TCRdb copy is restricted to in-frame clones and leaves out a portion. The table has 250,000 to 300,000 clones, approximately 85% seen once. The sample comes from a study of blood T cell repertoires in COVID-19. Material: PBMCs or T cells enriched from blood (not recorded which). This TCR was recovered from a woman between 50 and 59 years old who had recovered from COVID-19.

CDR3 DNA sequence: TGTGCCAGCAGCCAAGAGGGGACAGAGAACACTGAAGCTTTCTTT. Protein sequence: CASSQEGTENTEAFF. V gene TRBV4-2 combines with J gene TRBJ1-1; 7 nucleotides line up with TRBD1. The junction had 2 bases not matched to a gene; V was cut back by 0 bases and J by 1 base. CDR3 length: 15 residues. The V gene's germline CDR1 is LGHNA and CDR2 YNFKEQ.